This T cell receptor beta chain was obtained from a study of blood T cell repertoires in COVID-19. For the study at large: The origin of the acute and convalescent COVID-19 samples was the United States, Italy and Spain. PBMCs, B-cell-depleted T cells, or T cells were the source of the cDNA or gDNA that made up the material.

This CDR3 comprises 12 residues. In germline, CDR1 is LNHDA, CDR2 SQIVND (reference sequence). Losses at the gene ends were 3 bases for V and 8 bases for J; bases not matched to a gene: 3. As handled by the study authors: The authors estimated nucleated cell counts from reference gene primer amplification. Clones were sequenced by immunoSEQ multiplex PCR, and TCRdb holds only the in-frame ones, with some missing. The V and J calls and the clone size are those of that table, but D and trimming were determined from the DNA. The sample holds about 140,000 clones; almost 85% are singletons and the top ten take about 2.9%.

Material for sequencing was peripheral blood. The TCR originated in a man aged 45-60 years with acute or convalescent COVID-19. The chain has TRBV19 and TRBJ1-1, with TRBD1 matching over 7 bases. The CDR3 here is CASSIRGAEAFF. CDR3 DNA: TGTGCCAGTAGTATCAGGGGGGCCGAAGCTTTCTTT.